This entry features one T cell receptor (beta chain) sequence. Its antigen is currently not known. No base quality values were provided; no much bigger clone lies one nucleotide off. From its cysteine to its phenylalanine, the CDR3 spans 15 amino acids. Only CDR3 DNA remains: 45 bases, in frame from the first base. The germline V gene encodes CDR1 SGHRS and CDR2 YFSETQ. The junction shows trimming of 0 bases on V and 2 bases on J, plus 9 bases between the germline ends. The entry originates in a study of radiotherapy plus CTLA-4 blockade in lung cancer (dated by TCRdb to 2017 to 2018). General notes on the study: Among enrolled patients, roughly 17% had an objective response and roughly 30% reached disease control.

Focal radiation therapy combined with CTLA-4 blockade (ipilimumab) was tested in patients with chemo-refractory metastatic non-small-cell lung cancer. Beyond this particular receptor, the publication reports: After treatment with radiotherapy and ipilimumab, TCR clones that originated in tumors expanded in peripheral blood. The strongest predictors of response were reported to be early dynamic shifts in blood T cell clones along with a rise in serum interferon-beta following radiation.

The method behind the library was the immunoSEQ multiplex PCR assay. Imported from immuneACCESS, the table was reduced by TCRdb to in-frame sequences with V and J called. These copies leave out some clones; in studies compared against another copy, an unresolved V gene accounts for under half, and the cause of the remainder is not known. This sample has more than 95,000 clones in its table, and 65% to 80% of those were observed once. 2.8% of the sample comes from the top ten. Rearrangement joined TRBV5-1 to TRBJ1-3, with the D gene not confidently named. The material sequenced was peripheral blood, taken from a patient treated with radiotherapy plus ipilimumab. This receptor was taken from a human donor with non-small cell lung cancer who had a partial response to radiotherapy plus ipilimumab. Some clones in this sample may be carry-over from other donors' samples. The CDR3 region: CASSLDTRPGNTIYF. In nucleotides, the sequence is TGCGCCAGCAGCTTGGACACCAGGCCTGGAAACACCATATATTTT.